Listed below are T cell receptor beta chains from one sample, sequenced in a study of blood T cells in healthy people across ages. From the 5' RACE reads, TCRdb called clonotypes with MiXCR, one entry per CDR3 protein. The sample contains around 1.5 million distinct CDR3 sequences, roughly 59% of which appear only once. The sample taken for sequencing was blood. The receptors originated from a young man in good health. The CDR3 runs from the conserved cysteine through the conserved F or W. Fields, in order: V gene, clone size, J gene, D gene, CDR3 DNA, CDR3 protein. The D gene is left open where the match is weak. Clone size is stated in some rows and not others, as once, few, many or a class when expanded.

V gene: TRBV27
clone size: -
J gene: TRBJ2-7
D gene: TRBD1
CDR3 DNA: TGTGCCAGATTCGTAGGGGACAGGTTCTACGAGCAGTGCTTC
CDR3 protein: CARFVGDRFYEQCF

V gene: TRBV7-6
clone size: -
J gene: TRBJ2-3
D gene: -
CDR3 DNA: TGTGCCAGCAGCTTACGCGGGACTTACACAGATACGCAGTATTTT
CDR3 protein: CASSLRGTYTDTQYF

V gene: TRBV3-1
clone size: -
J gene: TRBJ2-3
D gene: TRBD1
CDR3 DNA: TGTGCCAGCAGCCAAGGGGGACAGGTCCTAGGAGCCTCTAGCACAGATACGCAGTATTTT
CDR3 protein: CASSQGGQVLGASSTDTQYF

V gene: TRBV3-1
clone size: -
J gene: TRBJ2-3
D gene: TRBD1
CDR3 DNA: TGTGCCAGCAGCCAGGGACAGGCTAGCACAGATACGCAGTATTTT
CDR3 protein: CASSQGQASTDTQYF

V gene: TRBV20-1
clone size: -
J gene: TRBJ2-7
D gene: TRBD2
CDR3 DNA: TGCAGTGCCACGAGGCCTAGCGGGGCATACGAGCAGTACTTC
CDR3 protein: CSATRPSGAYEQYF

V gene: TRBV12-3/TRBV12-4
clone size: -
J gene: TRBJ1-2
D gene: -
CDR3 DNA: TGTGCCAGCAGTTTCTCCAGGGCCGCGTCGCTCATCTATGGCTACACCTTC
CDR3 protein: CASSFSRAASLIYGYTF

V gene: TRBV5-1
clone size: -
J gene: TRBJ2-5
D gene: TRBD1
CDR3 DNA: TGCGCCAGCAGTCCGGACAGGGAGTCAGAGACCCAGTACTTC
CDR3 protein: CASSPDRESETQYF

V gene: TRBV4-1
clone size: -
J gene: TRBJ2-7
D gene: -
CDR3 DNA: TGCGCCAGCGGCCGGATGGAGGCCTACGAGCAGTACTTC
CDR3 protein: CASGRMEAYEQYF

V gene: TRBV11-2
clone size: -
J gene: TRBJ1-2
D gene: -
CDR3 DNA: TGTGCCAGCAGCTTAAGACGATGGGGAAACTATGGCTACACCTTC
CDR3 protein: CASSLRRWGNYGYTF

V gene: TRBV20-1
clone size: -
J gene: TRBJ2-4
D gene: -
CDR3 DNA: TGCAGTGCTACCCGAGTCTGGGAACTGGCCAAAAACATTCAGTACTTC
CDR3 protein: CSATRVWELAKNIQYF

V gene: TRBV7-2
clone size: few
J gene: TRBJ2-1
D gene: -
CDR3 DNA: TGTGCCAGCAGCTTAGTAGGGACCCCCCATTCCGACAATGAGCAGTTCTTC
CDR3 protein: CASSLVGTPHSDNEQFF

V gene: TRBV10-1
clone size: few
J gene: TRBJ2-7
D gene: -
CDR3 DNA: TGCGCCAGCAGTGAGTCCAGCTCCGAGCAGTACTTC
CDR3 protein: CASSESSSEQYF

V gene: TRBV12-3/TRBV12-4
clone size: -
J gene: TRBJ2-1
D gene: TRBD2
CDR3 DNA: TGTGCCAGCAGTTTAGAACTAGCGGCGCACAATGAGCAGTTCTTC
CDR3 protein: CASSLELAAHNEQFF

V gene: TRBV20-1
clone size: -
J gene: TRBJ2-2
D gene: TRBD2
CDR3 DNA: TGCAGTGCCCCTCGGAGTAGCGGGGGGGCCGGGGAGCTGTTTTTT
CDR3 protein: CSAPRSSGGAGELFF

V gene: TRBV12-3/TRBV12-4
clone size: -
J gene: TRBJ2-5
D gene: -
CDR3 DNA: TGTGCCAGCAGCCTTCATGGATCCCCCGGGGAGACCCAGTACTTC
CDR3 protein: CASSLHGSPGETQYF

V gene: TRBV20-1
clone size: few
J gene: TRBJ2-7
D gene: -
CDR3 DNA: TGCAGTGCTACCAGGGGACAACTCTACGAGCAGTACTTC
CDR3 protein: CSATRGQLYEQYF

V gene: TRBV20-1
clone size: -
J gene: TRBJ2-4
D gene: -
CDR3 DNA: TGCAGTGCTAGGGAGTTTTCCTTAGCCAAAAACATTCAGTACTTC
CDR3 protein: CSAREFSLAKNIQYF

V gene: TRBV14
clone size: -
J gene: TRBJ2-2
D gene: -
CDR3 DNA: TGTGCCAGCAGCCAAAACAGCCCGCGAGGGACCGGGGAGCTGTTTTTT
CDR3 protein: CASSQNSPRGTGELFF

V gene: TRBV9
clone size: -
J gene: TRBJ2-1
D gene: -
CDR3 DNA: TGTGCCAGCAGCCCCCGGACTGCTCAACACGATGAGCAGTTCTTC
CDR3 protein: CASSPRTAQHDEQFF

V gene: TRBV4-1
clone size: -
J gene: TRBJ2-2
D gene: TRBD2
CDR3 DNA: TGCGCCAGCAGCCGAGGGACTAGCCTGGAGGAGCTGTTTTTT
CDR3 protein: CASSRGTSLEELFF

V gene: TRBV27
clone size: -
J gene: TRBJ2-7
D gene: -
CDR3 DNA: TGTGCCAGCAGTTTGCCCAGGGGTGCTAAGGGATACGAGCAGTACTTC
CDR3 protein: CASSLPRGAKGYEQYF

V gene: TRBV10-3
clone size: few
J gene: TRBJ2-7
D gene: -
CDR3 DNA: TGTGCCATCAGTGAGTCGCGAAAAGACACACACTACGAGCAGTACTTC
CDR3 protein: CAISESRKDTHYEQYF

V gene: TRBV9
clone size: -
J gene: TRBJ1-1
D gene: -
CDR3 DNA: TGTGCCAGCAGCGGGTGGGGTGGGGCGAACACTGAAGCTTTCTTT
CDR3 protein: CASSGWGGANTEAFF

V gene: TRBV7-9
clone size: -
J gene: TRBJ2-5
D gene: -
CDR3 DNA: TGTGCCAGCAGCCGCCCAGCGAGCGGTCACATGTACTTC
CDR3 protein: CASSRPASGHMYF

V gene: TRBV4-2
clone size: -
J gene: TRBJ1-5
D gene: -
CDR3 DNA: TGTGCCAGCAGCCAAGAACAGTATAGCAATCAGCCCCAGCATTTT
CDR3 protein: CASSQEQYSNQPQHF

V gene: TRBV6-2/TRBV6-3
clone size: -
J gene: TRBJ2-7
D gene: TRBD1
CDR3 DNA: TGTGCCAGCAGTTACTCTGGTCTCGACAGGGAATCGTTCGAGCAGTACTTC
CDR3 protein: CASSYSGLDRESFEQYF

V gene: TRBV27
clone size: few
J gene: TRBJ1-6
D gene: TRBD1
CDR3 DNA: TGTGCCAGCAGTTTCTTATTAGGGACAGGGGAATCACCCCTCCACTTT
CDR3 protein: CASSFLLGTGESPLHF

V gene: TRBV6-6
clone size: -
J gene: TRBJ1-2
D gene: -
CDR3 DNA: TGTGCCAGCAGTTACTCGTTCAAGGACGGCTACACCTTC
CDR3 protein: CASSYSFKDGYTF

V gene: TRBV12-3/TRBV12-4
clone size: -
J gene: TRBJ1-5
D gene: -
CDR3 DNA: TGTGCCAGCAGTTTTAGCCCGACAGGAAGGGTTAGGGGCAATCAGCCCCAGCATTTT
CDR3 protein: CASSFSPTGRVRGNQPQHF

V gene: TRBV20-1
clone size: once
J gene: TRBJ2-1
D gene: TRBD2
CDR3 DNA: TGCAGTGCTAGGACTAGCGGTTACAAGGAGCAGTTCTTC
CDR3 protein: CSARTSGYKEQFF

V gene: TRBV12-3/TRBV12-4
clone size: few
J gene: TRBJ2-5
D gene: -
CDR3 DNA: TGTGCCAGCAGTGGAGGGGTAGCTGAGACCCAGTACTTC
CDR3 protein: CASSGGVAETQYF

V gene: TRBV7-2
clone size: -
J gene: TRBJ2-3
D gene: -
CDR3 DNA: TGTGCCAGCAGCTTAGTGGGCCCTCAGTACACAGATACGCAGTATTTT
CDR3 protein: CASSLVGPQYTDTQYF

V gene: TRBV11-2
clone size: many
J gene: TRBJ2-1
D gene: -
CDR3 DNA: TGTGCCAGCAGCTTGGGTGGGGGCGGCTACAATGAGCAGTTCTTC
CDR3 protein: CASSLGGGGYNEQFF

V gene: TRBV6-2/TRBV6-3
clone size: -
J gene: TRBJ1-2
D gene: TRBD1
CDR3 DNA: TGTGCCAGCAGCGGGACAGGGGGCTGGGATGGCTACACCTTC
CDR3 protein: CASSGTGGWDGYTF

V gene: TRBV28
clone size: -
J gene: TRBJ2-5
D gene: -
CDR3 DNA: TGTGCCAGCAGTTTAGGGTCAGCAAAAGAGACCCAGTACTTC
CDR3 protein: CASSLGSAKETQYF

V gene: TRBV4-3
clone size: -
J gene: TRBJ2-5
D gene: -
CDR3 DNA: TGCGCCAGCAGCTTTAACCACGGGGAGACCCAGTACTTC
CDR3 protein: CASSFNHGETQYF

V gene: TRBV25-1
clone size: -
J gene: TRBJ2-1
D gene: -
CDR3 DNA: TGTGCCAGCAGTACCTCCCATGGGGCAGGGTGGGGGAATGAGCAGTTCTTC
CDR3 protein: CASSTSHGAGWGNEQFF

V gene: TRBV29-1
clone size: -
J gene: TRBJ1-1
D gene: -
CDR3 DNA: TGCAGCGTTGGGATGACCCCGTCGGACACTGAAGCTTTCTTT
CDR3 protein: CSVGMTPSDTEAFF

V gene: TRBV11-1
clone size: -
J gene: TRBJ1-1
D gene: -
CDR3 DNA: TGTGCCAGCAGCCCCAACCTGGGACCGCTAGGGACTGAAGCTTTCTTT
CDR3 protein: CASSPNLGPLGTEAFF

V gene: TRBV20-1
clone size: -
J gene: TRBJ2-1
D gene: -
CDR3 DNA: TGCAGTGCCACGTACCGGGATCGATTACTCTACAATGAGCAGTTCTTC
CDR3 protein: CSATYRDRLLYNEQFF

V gene: TRBV4-1
clone size: few
J gene: TRBJ1-2
D gene: -
CDR3 DNA: TGCGCCAGCAGCCAAGATGACTATGGCTACACCTTC
CDR3 protein: CASSQDDYGYTF

V gene: TRBV6-5
clone size: few
J gene: TRBJ2-7
D gene: TRBD1
CDR3 DNA: TGTGCCAGCAGTTATCGGGCAGGGGGCTTCTACGAGCAGTACTTC
CDR3 protein: CASSYRAGGFYEQYF

V gene: TRBV5-1
clone size: -
J gene: TRBJ2-7
D gene: -
CDR3 DNA: TGCGCCAGCAGCTTGGCAAAGGGAGGCTACGAGCAGTACTTC
CDR3 protein: CASSLAKGGYEQYF

V gene: TRBV6-6
clone size: few
J gene: TRBJ1-4
D gene: -
CDR3 DNA: TGTGCCAGCAGTTACTTTGAAAAACTGTTTTTT
CDR3 protein: CASSYFEKLFF

V gene: TRBV7-8
clone size: few
J gene: TRBJ1-5
D gene: TRBD1
CDR3 DNA: TGTGCCAGCAGCTTAGTTGGTGGGACAGGCACTTATCAGCCCCAGCATTTT
CDR3 protein: CASSLVGGTGTYQPQHF

V gene: TRBV3-1
clone size: -
J gene: TRBJ2-7
D gene: -
CDR3 DNA: TGTGCCAGCAGCCAAGGGGGGCTCTACGAGCAGTACTTC
CDR3 protein: CASSQGGLYEQYF

V gene: TRBV12-3/TRBV12-4
clone size: -
J gene: TRBJ1-1
D gene: TRBD1
CDR3 DNA: TGTGCCAGCATGGACAGCGTCATGCCCGGGACAGGCTACGATCTCAACACTGAAGCTTTCTTT
CDR3 protein: CASMDSVMPGTGYDLNTEAFF

V gene: TRBV6-1
clone size: few
J gene: TRBJ1-5
D gene: TRBD1
CDR3 DNA: TGTGCCAGCAGTGGTAGGCACAGGGGGCCGGGAAGCAATCAGCCCCAGCATTTT
CDR3 protein: CASSGRHRGPGSNQPQHF

V gene: TRBV29-1
clone size: many
J gene: TRBJ2-7
D gene: -
CDR3 DNA: TGCAGCGTTGTTCCGGGGCGACACGAGCAGTACTTC
CDR3 protein: CSVVPGRHEQYF

V gene: TRBV20-1
clone size: -
J gene: TRBJ2-3
D gene: -
CDR3 DNA: TGCAGTGCTAGAATCTCTTATGCGAGCACAGATACGCAGTATTTT
CDR3 protein: CSARISYASTDTQYF

V gene: TRBV6-1
clone size: -
J gene: TRBJ1-1
D gene: -
CDR3 DNA: TGTGCCAGCAGTGAAGTTATGGGGGGCGGAGCTTTCTTT
CDR3 protein: CASSEVMGGGAFF

V gene: TRBV5-5
clone size: -
J gene: TRBJ2-3
D gene: -
CDR3 DNA: TGTGCCAGCAGCTTAGCGGGTCGAGGACGGGATACGCAGTATTTT
CDR3 protein: CASSLAGRGRDTQYF

V gene: TRBV30
clone size: -
J gene: TRBJ2-1
D gene: -
CDR3 DNA: TGTGCCTGGAGAATCGGGACTGAGCAGTTCTTC
CDR3 protein: CAWRIGTEQFF

V gene: TRBV5-1
clone size: -
J gene: TRBJ2-7
D gene: -
CDR3 DNA: TGCGCCAGCAGCATTTCAGGCTCTGACGAGCAGTACTTC
CDR3 protein: CASSISGSDEQYF

V gene: TRBV5-1
clone size: -
J gene: TRBJ1-2
D gene: TRBD1
CDR3 DNA: TGCGCCAGCAGCTTGGGACAGGGGAGGGCGGACTATGGCTACACCTTC
CDR3 protein: CASSLGQGRADYGYTF

V gene: TRBV29-1
clone size: -
J gene: TRBJ1-2
D gene: -
CDR3 DNA: TGCAGCGTCGGGGGTAACCCGTATGGCTACACCTTC
CDR3 protein: CSVGGNPYGYTF

V gene: TRBV12-3/TRBV12-4
clone size: -
J gene: TRBJ2-3
D gene: -
CDR3 DNA: TGTGCCAGCAGTTTAGTTGTGAGTACTTCCACCGGCACAGATACGCAGTATTTT
CDR3 protein: CASSLVVSTSTGTDTQYF